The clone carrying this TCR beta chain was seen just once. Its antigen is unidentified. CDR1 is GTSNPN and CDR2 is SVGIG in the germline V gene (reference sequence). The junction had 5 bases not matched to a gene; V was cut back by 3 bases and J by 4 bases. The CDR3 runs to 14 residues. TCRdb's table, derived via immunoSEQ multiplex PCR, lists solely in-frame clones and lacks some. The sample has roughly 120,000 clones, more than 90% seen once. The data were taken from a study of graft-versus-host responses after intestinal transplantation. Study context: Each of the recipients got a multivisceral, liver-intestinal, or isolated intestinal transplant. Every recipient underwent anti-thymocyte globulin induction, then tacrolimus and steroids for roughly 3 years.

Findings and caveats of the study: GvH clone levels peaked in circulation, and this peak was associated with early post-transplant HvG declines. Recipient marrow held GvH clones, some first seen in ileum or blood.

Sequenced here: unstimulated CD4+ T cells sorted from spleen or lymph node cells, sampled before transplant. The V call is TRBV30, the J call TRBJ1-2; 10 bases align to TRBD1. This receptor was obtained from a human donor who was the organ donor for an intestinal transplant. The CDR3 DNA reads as TGTGCCTGGAGCCATAGGACAGGGGGCTATGGCTACACCTTC. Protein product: CAWSHRTGGYGYTF. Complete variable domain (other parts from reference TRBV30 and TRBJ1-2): SQTIHQWPATLVQPVGSPLSLECTVEGTSNPNLYWYRQAAGRGLQLLFYSVGIGQISSEVPQNLSASRPQDRQFILSSKKLLLSDSGFYLCAWSHRTGGYGYTFGSGTRLTVV.